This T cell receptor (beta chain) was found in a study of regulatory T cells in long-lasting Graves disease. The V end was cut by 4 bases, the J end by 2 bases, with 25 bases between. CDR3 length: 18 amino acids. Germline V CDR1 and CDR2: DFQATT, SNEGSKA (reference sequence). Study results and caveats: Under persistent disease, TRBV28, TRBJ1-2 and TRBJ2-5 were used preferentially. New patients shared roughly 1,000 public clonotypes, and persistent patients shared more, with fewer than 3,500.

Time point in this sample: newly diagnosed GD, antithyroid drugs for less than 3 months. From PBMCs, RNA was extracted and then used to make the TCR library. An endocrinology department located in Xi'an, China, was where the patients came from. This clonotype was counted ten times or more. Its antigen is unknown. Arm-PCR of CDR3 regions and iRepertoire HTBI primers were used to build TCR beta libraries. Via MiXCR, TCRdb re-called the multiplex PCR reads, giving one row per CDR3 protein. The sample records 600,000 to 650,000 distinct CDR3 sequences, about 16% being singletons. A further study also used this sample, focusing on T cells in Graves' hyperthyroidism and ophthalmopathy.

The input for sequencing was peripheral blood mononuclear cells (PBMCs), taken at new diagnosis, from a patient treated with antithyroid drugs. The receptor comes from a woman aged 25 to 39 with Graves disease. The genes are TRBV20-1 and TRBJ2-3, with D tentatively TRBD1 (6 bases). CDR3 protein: CSATSTRGFETFTDTQYF. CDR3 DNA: TGCAGTGCTACCTCCACAAGGGGGTTCGAAACTTTCACAGATACGCAGTATTTT.